These 6 T cell receptor beta chains came from one sample sequenced in a study of T cell responses to AZD1222 COVID-19 vaccine. The assay was immunoSEQ multiplex PCR, and TCRdb's table has in-frame clones only and misses some. The sample has roughly 110,000 clones, roughly 88% seen once. This material consisted of peripheral blood, taken on day 0 of AZD1222 vaccination. All receptors come from an adult in good health.

The chain couples TRBV27 to TRBJ1-2; tentative D call: TRBD1 (5 bases). Germline V gene data show CDR1 as MNHEY and CDR2 as SMNVEV (reference sequence). With 5 bases removed from V and 0 bases from J, the gap between germline ends came to 16 bases. This CDR3 spans 16 amino acids. DNA of the CDR3: TGTGCCAGCAGTGCAATCGGGGACCGAACTAACTATGGCTACACCTTC. Translating gives CASSAIGDRTNYGYTF.

This clone was counted a single time. V is TRBV2 and J is TRBJ1-1; 8 bases line up with TRBD1. Germline CDR1 SNHLY, CDR2 FYNNEI. The CDR3 is 12 amino acids. The trim removed 4 bases at V and 9 bases at J, leaving 4 bases unmatched. Here the CDR3 DNA reads TGTGCCAGCAGTGGGGCAGGGGGCCAAGCTTTCTTT. The encoded protein is CASSGAGGQAFF.

The chain uses TRBV4-1 and TRBJ2-5; possibly TRBD2 for D (5 bases). CDR3 length: 12 residues. Trimming left V 1 base short and J 9 bases short, with 9 bases between. The germline V gene encodes CDR1 MGHRA and CDR2 YSYEKL. The CDR3 DNA is TGCGCCAGCAGCCAAGGACCCGGGGCCCAGTACTTC. Its translation: CASSQGPGAQYF.

The chain links TRBV4-3 to TRBJ2-7; no firm D call. The CDR3 length is 15 residues. V gave up 0 bases and J gave up 2 bases, with 11 bases separating them. The germline V gene encodes CDR1 LGHNA and CDR2 YSLEER. CDR3 amino acids: CASSQDGVGAYEQYF. CDR3 bases: TGCGCCAGCAGCCAAGATGGAGTCGGAGCCTACGAGCAGTACTTC.

The rearrangement links TRBV25-1 to TRBJ1-5, with TRBD1 matching over 7 bases. The CDR3 has 16 amino acids. V was clipped by 3 bases and J by 1 base; unmatched bases: 6. Germline V CDR1 and CDR2: MGHDK, SYGVNS. The CDR3 spells CASSDRGGGSNQPQHF. CDR3 DNA: TGTGCCAGCAGTGACAGGGGGGGAGGAAGCAATCAGCCCCAGCATTTT.

This clone was detected only once. The chain uses TRBV5-4 and TRBJ2-7, with D possibly TRBD2 on 5 matching bases. Germline CDR1 reads SGHNT; CDR2 reads YYREEE (reference sequence). V lost 0 bases to trimming and J lost 0 bases, with 10 bases between them. CDR3 length: 15 amino acids. The CDR3 spells CASSLARASSYEQYF. The CDR3 coding sequence is TGTGCCAGCAGCTTGGCGAGGGCTAGCTCCTACGAGCAGTACTTC.